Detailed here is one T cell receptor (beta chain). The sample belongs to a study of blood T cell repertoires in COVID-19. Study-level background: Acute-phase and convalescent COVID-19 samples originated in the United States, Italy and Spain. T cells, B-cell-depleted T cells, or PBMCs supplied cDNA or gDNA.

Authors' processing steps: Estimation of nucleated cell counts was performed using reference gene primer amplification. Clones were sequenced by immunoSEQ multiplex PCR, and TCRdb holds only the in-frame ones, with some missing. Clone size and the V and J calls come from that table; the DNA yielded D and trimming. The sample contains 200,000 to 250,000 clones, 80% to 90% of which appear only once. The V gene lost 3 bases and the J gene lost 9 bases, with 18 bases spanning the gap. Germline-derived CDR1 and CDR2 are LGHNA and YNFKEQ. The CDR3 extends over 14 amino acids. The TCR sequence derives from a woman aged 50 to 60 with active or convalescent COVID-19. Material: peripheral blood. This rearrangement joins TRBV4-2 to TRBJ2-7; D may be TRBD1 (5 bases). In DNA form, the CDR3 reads TGTGCCAGCAGCCAGGAGCTTATGCAGGGCGGGCAGTACTTC. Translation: CASSQELMQGGQYF.